The rows below give T cell receptor beta chains drawn from one sample of a study of shared clonotypes between healthy human individuals. TCRdb's copy holds only in-frame clones and misses some; the assay was immunoSEQ multiplex PCR. The table has millions of clones, about 93% seen once. Material: naive CD8+ T cells from PBMCs. The receptor set was obtained from a man between 18 and 29 years old in good health. Some clones in this sample may be carry-over from other donors' samples. The CDR3 runs from the conserved cysteine through the conserved F or W. Each record gives: clone size, D gene, V gene, J gene, CDR3 protein, CDR3 DNA. D genes are given only for firm matches. Where a row states a size, it is once, few, many or the class of an expanded clone; other rows omit it.

clone_size: NA; d_call: TRBD1; v_call: TRBV27; j_call: TRBJ2-7; cdr3_aa: CASSPGTGLEQYF; cdr3_nt: TGTGCCAGCAGTCCCGGGACAGGTCTCGAGCAGTACTTC
clone_size: NA; d_call: NA; v_call: TRBV15; j_call: TRBJ2-5; cdr3_aa: CATSRPRHLGQETQYF; cdr3_nt: TGTGCCACCAGCAGACCTCGACATTTGGGTCAAGAGACCCAGTACTTC
clone_size: NA; d_call: TRBD2; v_call: TRBV29-1; j_call: TRBJ2-1; cdr3_aa: CSVEGLAGVGYSYNEQFF; cdr3_nt: TGCAGCGTTGAGGGACTAGCGGGAGTTGGGTACTCCTACAATGAGCAGTTCTTC
clone_size: NA; d_call: NA; v_call: TRBV4-1; j_call: TRBJ2-7; cdr3_aa: CASSPQTGPYEQYF; cdr3_nt: TGCGCCAGCAGCCCTCAGACCGGCCCTTACGAGCAGTACTTC
clone_size: NA; d_call: TRBD1; v_call: TRBV6-1; j_call: TRBJ2-3; cdr3_aa: CASSAPRDRGSADTQYF; cdr3_nt: TGTGCCAGCAGTGCTCCTCGGGACAGGGGGTCCGCAGATACGCAGTATTTT
clone_size: NA; d_call: NA; v_call: TRBV5-8; j_call: TRBJ2-7; cdr3_aa: CASSYGTTRQYF; cdr3_nt: TGTGCCAGCAGCTACGGGACAACAAGGCAGTACTTC
clone_size: NA; d_call: NA; v_call: TRBV7-9; j_call: TRBJ2-1; cdr3_aa: CASSLPTNREQFF; cdr3_nt: TGTGCCAGCAGCTTACCGACTAATCGGGAGCAGTTCTTC
clone_size: once; d_call: TRBD1; v_call: TRBV7-9; j_call: TRBJ2-7; cdr3_aa: CASSTNRGPSSYEQYF; cdr3_nt: TGTGCCAGCAGCACAAACAGGGGGCCAAGCTCCTACGAGCAGTACTTC
clone_size: NA; d_call: NA; v_call: TRBV14; j_call: TRBJ2-1; cdr3_aa: CASSPLKSRDREFF; cdr3_nt: TGTGCCAGCAGCCCTCTGAAAAGTCGGGACCGGGAGTTCTTC
clone_size: NA; d_call: NA; v_call: TRBV4-3; j_call: TRBJ1-5; cdr3_aa: CASSEDQGRLPQHF; cdr3_nt: TGCGCCAGCAGCGAAGACCAGGGTCGCTTGCCCCAGCATTTT
clone_size: NA; d_call: TRBD1; v_call: TRBV18; j_call: TRBJ1-2; cdr3_aa: CASSPNSTAEQRTGRGYGYTF; cdr3_nt: TGTGCCAGCTCGCCGAACTCCACGGCCGAGCAAAGGACAGGGAGGGGATATGGCTACACCTTC
clone_size: once; d_call: NA; v_call: TRBV27; j_call: TRBJ2-1; cdr3_aa: CASRLPGPYNEQFF; cdr3_nt: TGTGCCAGCAGATTACCCGGGCCCTACAATGAGCAGTTCTTC
clone_size: NA; d_call: NA; v_call: TRBV27; j_call: TRBJ1-2; cdr3_aa: CANPQWKNQSYGYTF; cdr3_nt: TGTGCCAACCCCCAGTGGAAGAACCAAAGCTATGGCTACACCTTC